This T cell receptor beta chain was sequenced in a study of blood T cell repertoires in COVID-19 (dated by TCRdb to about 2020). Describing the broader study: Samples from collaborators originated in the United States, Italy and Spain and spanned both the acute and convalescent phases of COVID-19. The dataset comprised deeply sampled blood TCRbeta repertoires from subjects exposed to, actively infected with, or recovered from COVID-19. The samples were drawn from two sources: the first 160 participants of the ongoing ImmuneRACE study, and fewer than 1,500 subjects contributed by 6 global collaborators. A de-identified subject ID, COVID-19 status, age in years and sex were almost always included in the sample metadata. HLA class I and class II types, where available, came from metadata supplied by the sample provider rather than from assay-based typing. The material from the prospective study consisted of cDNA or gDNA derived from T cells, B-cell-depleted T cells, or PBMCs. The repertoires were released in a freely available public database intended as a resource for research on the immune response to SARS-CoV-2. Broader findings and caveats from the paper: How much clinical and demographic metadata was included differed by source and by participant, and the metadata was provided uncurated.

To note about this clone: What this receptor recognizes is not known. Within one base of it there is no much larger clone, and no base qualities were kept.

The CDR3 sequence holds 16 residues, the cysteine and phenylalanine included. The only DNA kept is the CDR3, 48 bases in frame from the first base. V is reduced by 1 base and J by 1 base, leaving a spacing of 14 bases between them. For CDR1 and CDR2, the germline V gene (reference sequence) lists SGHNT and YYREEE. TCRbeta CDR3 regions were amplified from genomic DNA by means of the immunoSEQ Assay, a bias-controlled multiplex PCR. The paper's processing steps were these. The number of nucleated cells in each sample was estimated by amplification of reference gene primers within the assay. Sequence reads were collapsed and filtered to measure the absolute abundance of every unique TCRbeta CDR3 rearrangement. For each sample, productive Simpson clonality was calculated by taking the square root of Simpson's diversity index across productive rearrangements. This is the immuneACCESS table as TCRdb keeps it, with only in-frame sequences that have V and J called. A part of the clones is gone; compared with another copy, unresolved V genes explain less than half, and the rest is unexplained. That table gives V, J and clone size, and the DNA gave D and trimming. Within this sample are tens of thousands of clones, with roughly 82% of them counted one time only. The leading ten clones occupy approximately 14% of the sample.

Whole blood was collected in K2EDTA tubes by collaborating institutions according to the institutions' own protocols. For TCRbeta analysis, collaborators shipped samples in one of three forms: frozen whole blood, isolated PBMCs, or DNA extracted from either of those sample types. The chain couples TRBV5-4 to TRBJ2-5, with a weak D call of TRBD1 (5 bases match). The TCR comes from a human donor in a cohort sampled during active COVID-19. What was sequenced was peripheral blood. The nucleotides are TGTGCCAGCAGCTTGTCCAGGGTAACCGTCCAAGAGACCCAGTACTTC. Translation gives CASSLSRVTVQETQYF.